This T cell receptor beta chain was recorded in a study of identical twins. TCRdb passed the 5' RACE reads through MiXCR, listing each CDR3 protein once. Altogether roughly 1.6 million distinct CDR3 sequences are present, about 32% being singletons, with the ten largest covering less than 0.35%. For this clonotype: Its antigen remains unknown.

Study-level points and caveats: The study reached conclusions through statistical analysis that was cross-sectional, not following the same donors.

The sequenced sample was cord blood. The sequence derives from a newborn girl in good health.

This chain's CDR3 is CASSPGLAGDITDTQYF. DNA of the CDR3: TGTGCCAGCTCACCGGGACTAGCGGGGGACATCACAGATACGCAGTATTTT. The V call is TRBV18, the J call TRBJ2-3; 14 bases are shared with TRBD2. This CDR3 has 17 amino acids. Germline assignment: CDR1 KGHSH and CDR2 LQKENI. V dropped 3 bases and J dropped 2; count of bases not matched to a gene: 4.